This TCR beta chain is from a study of blood T cell repertoires in COVID-19. Study-level information: The United States, Italy and Spain supplied acute and convalescent COVID-19 samples. In each case, the material was cDNA or gDNA derived from T cells, B-cell-depleted T cells, or PBMCs.

In the authors' workflow: For nucleated cells, counts were estimated from reference gene primer amplification. Profiled with immunoSEQ multiplex PCR; TCRdb holds only in-frame clones, not every one. V and J calls plus clone size are reproduced from that table; the DNA served to infer D and trimming. The sample records about 310,000 clones, more than 75% being singletons. CDR3 length: 16 residues. The trim removed 4 bases at V and 1 base at J, leaving 7 bases unmatched. Germline CDR1 and CDR2: MDHEN and SYDVKM. The clonotype was recovered from a middle-aged man with active or convalescent COVID-19. The sequenced sample consisted of peripheral blood. The chain combines TRBV28 with TRBJ2-7; the match to TRBD2 covers 10 bases. CDR3 amino acids: CASSSRAGGESYEQYF. CDR3 bases: TGTGCCAGCAGTTCCCGAGCGGGAGGGGAGTCCTACGAGCAGTACTTC.